The clone carrying this T cell receptor beta chain appeared once. Its antigen is currently unknown. Some clones are missing from TCRdb's copy, which holds only in-frame ones; the method was immunoSEQ multiplex PCR. The repertoire holds about 3,500 clones, with roughly three fifths as singletons. The data originate from a study of regulatory dendritic cells for organ transplantation. There are 15 residues in the CDR3. Trimming took 0 bases from V and 2 from J, leaving 9 bases between them. The V gene's germline CDR1 is LNHNV and CDR2 YYDKDF (reference sequence). General study findings and limits: Naive CD4+ and CD8+ repertoires were highly diverse; memory CD8+ was most oligoclonal.

Sorted subsets were CFSE-labeled and cultured approximately 5 days with allogeneic dendritic cells. Naive CD45RA+ and memory CD45RO+ CD4+ or CD8+ T cells were FACS-sorted. The source is a human donor in good health. The chain links TRBV15 to TRBJ2-3; tentative D call: TRBD2 (7 bases). The sample comprised memory CD8+ T cells from blood cultured with dendritic cells. Subset in this sample: CD45RO+ memory T cells. This chain's CDR3 is CATSREGGATDTQYF. CDR3 coding DNA: TGTGCCACCAGCAGAGAAGGGGGGGCCACAGATACGCAGTATTTT.